This passage covers 20 T cell receptor beta chains from one sample sequenced in a study of Ad26.COV2.S vaccination and SARS-CoV-2 variants. Treatment of the sample: roughly 18 received Ad26.COV2.S at low or high dose, single or two shots; 5 received placebo; per-sample allocation not given. The samples date from day 63 after the first vaccine or placebo injection. Assay used: immunoSEQ multiplex PCR; TCRdb lists only in-frame clones, some missing. Altogether 350,000 to 450,000 clones are present, approximately 89% being singletons, with the ten largest covering 1.9%. The sequenced sample was peripheral blood, obtained in a trial of Ad26.COV2.S vaccine versus placebo. The receptor source for this set is a person between 18 and 65 years old who received the Ad26.COV2.S COVID-19 vaccine or a placebo.

This rearrangement joins TRBV7-2 to TRBJ2-7; no firm D call. CDR3 size: 14 residues. Trimming took 0 bases from V and 4 from J, leaving 10 bases between them. Looked up from germline, CDR1 is SGHTA and CDR2 is FQGNSA. DNA for the CDR3: TGTGCCAGCAGCTTAGCTGGCAGCGATTACGAGCAGTACTTC. It encodes CASSLAGSDYEQYF.

The J gene is TRBJ2-1, the V gene TRBV28, with unresolved D. Trimming shortened V by 3 bases and J by 7 bases, and 4 bases separated the two germline ends. Per the germline V gene, CDR1 is MDHEN and CDR2 is SYDVKM. The CDR3 extends over 11 amino acids. The DNA for the CDR3 is TGTGCCAGCAGTTTGCGGAATGAGCAGTTCTTC. Its protein product is CASSLRNEQFF.

The chain combines TRBV24-1 with TRBJ2-3; TRBD1 aligns across 9 bases. This CDR3 has 14 residues. V was clipped by 3 bases and J by 7 bases; unmatched bases: 4. Germline V gives CDR1 KGHDR, CDR2 SFDVKD. This CDR3 is CATSDAGQGNTQYF. In DNA, the CDR3 is TGTGCCACCAGTGATGCGGGACAGGGAAATACGCAGTATTTT.

V usage is TRBV19 and J usage is TRBJ2-2; no clear D gene. CDR3 length equals 12 residues. V was shortened by 8 bases and J by 6 bases, with 10 bases between the two germline ends. The germline V gene has CDR1 LNHDA and CDR2 SQIVND (reference sequence). The CDR3 DNA reads as TGTGCCAGTTGTACACGGGCCGGGGAGCTGTTTTTT. Its translation: CASCTRAGELFF.

The rearrangement uses TRBV5-1 and TRBJ2-5, with D unresolved. Trimming took 0 bases from V and 5 from J, leaving 5 bases between them. CDR3 length: 12 amino acids. Germline V gives CDR1 SGHRS, CDR2 YFSETQ. CDR3 loop: CASSLDRETQYF. The CDR3 region has the DNA TGCGCCAGCAGCTTGGATCGTGAGACCCAGTACTTC.

The chain carries TRBV5-6 and TRBJ2-7; D remains ambiguous. V was shortened by 1 base and J by 3 bases, with 11 bases between the two germline ends. The CDR3 has 14 amino acids. The germline V gene has CDR1 SGHDT and CDR2 YYEEEE. DNA of the CDR3: TGTGCCAGCAGCTTGAACGGCGGAAGCTACGAGCAGTACTTC. It codes for CASSLNGGSYEQYF.

Details on this clone: This same CDR3 is encoded by further DNA sequences in the sample. This rearrangement joins TRBV28 to TRBJ2-7; TRBD2 matches 8 bases. CDR3 length: 13 residues. After removal of 4 bases from V and 1 base from J, the junction contained 0 bases not matched to a gene. The V gene's germline CDR1 is MDHEN and CDR2 SYDVKM. CDR3 region: CASSSGGSYEQYF. In nucleotides, the CDR3 is TGTGCCAGCAGTTCGGGGGGGTCCTACGAGCAGTACTTC.

The V and J genes are TRBV9 and TRBJ2-7, with D tentatively TRBD1 or TRBD2 (5 bases each). Germline V CDR1 and CDR2: SGDLS, YYNGEE. Trimming took 0 bases from V and 5 from J, leaving 18 bases between them. This CDR3 is 16 amino acids long. The CDR3 here is CASSVAGTPVWDEQYF. The CDR3 coding sequence is TGTGCCAGCAGCGTAGCCGGGACCCCGGTGTGGGACGAGCAGTACTTC.

V is TRBV6-6 and J is TRBJ2-3; unclear D gene. CDR3 size: 14 residues. Trimming cost V 0 bases and J 5 bases, with 9 bases left between them. CDR1 and CDR2 (germline): MNHNY, SVGAGI (reference sequence). CDR3 region: CASSYSKFKDTQYF. The CDR3 DNA reads as TGTGCCAGCAGTTACTCGAAGTTCAAAGATACGCAGTATTTT.

The chain couples TRBV9 to TRBJ2-7; 12 nucleotides agree with TRBD2. V shed 6 bases, J shed 4 bases, and the junction held 2 bases outside the gene matches. There are 13 residues in the CDR3. CDR1 and CDR2 (germline): SGDLS, YYNGEE. CDR3 amino acids: CASNLAGGYEQYF. CDR3 sequence (DNA): TGTGCCAGCAACCTAGCGGGAGGGTACGAGCAGTACTTC.

The chain combines TRBV6-2 or TRBV6-3 with TRBJ2-7, with TRBD2 identical over 13 bases. The J segment lost 7 bases and the V segment lost 0 bases, leaving 6 bases of the junction unmatched. The germline V gene encodes CDR1 MNHEY and CDR2 SVGEGT. This CDR3 contains 16 residues. CDR3 region: CASSYSQLAGGGEQYF. CDR3 nucleotides: TGTGCCAGCAGTTACTCGCAACTAGCGGGAGGGGGTGAGCAGTACTTC.

The V gene is TRBV2, the J gene TRBJ2-1, with 10 bases fitting TRBD2. The CDR3 extends over 13 amino acids. The V and J ends lost 10 bases and 8 bases, in that order; junction bases with no gene match: 8. CDR1 and CDR2 (germline): SNHLY, FYNNEI. DNA of the CDR3: TGTGCCAAAAGGGCTAGCGGGGGTGATGAGCAGTTCTTC. It is translated as CAKRASGGDEQFF.

The J gene is TRBJ1-1, the V gene TRBV6-2 or TRBV6-3, with D possibly TRBD1 on 6 matching bases. Germline loops: CDR1 MNHEY, CDR2 SVGEGT. V lost 6 bases, J lost 4 bases, and 18 bases lay in between. This CDR3 is 15 amino acids long. The CDR3 protein is CASRYTLRGSTEAFF. CDR3 bases: TGTGCCAGCAGGTACACCCTCAGGGGTAGCACTGAAGCTTTCTTT.

Only a few counts were recorded for this clone. V and J are TRBV15 and TRBJ1-4; unclear D gene. Germline-derived CDR1 and CDR2 are LNHNV and YYDKDF (reference sequence). This CDR3 spans 13 amino acids. The V gene lost 1 base and the J gene lost 8 bases, with 8 bases spanning the gap. The CDR3 DNA reads as TGTGCCACCAGCAGAGGGACCCTAGAAAAACTGTTTTTT. Translation gives CATSRGTLEKLFF.

The CDR3 region has the DNA TGTGCCAGCAGCAGAGATGGGACAGGGGGGTCAGAGACCCAGTACTTC. This gives the protein CASSRDGTGGSETQYF. The chain combines TRBV11-1 with TRBJ2-5, with 11 bases identical to TRBD1. After removal of 5 bases from V and 4 bases from J, the junction contained 9 bases not matched to a gene. The CDR3 runs 16 residues. The germline V gene encodes CDR1 SGHAT and CDR2 FQDESV (reference sequence). The full variable domain, rest sourced from reference TRBV11-1 and TRBJ2-5, is EAEVAQSPRYKITEKSQAVAFWCDPISGHATLYWYRQILGQGPELLVQFQDESVVDDSQLPKDRFSAERLKGVDSTLKIQPAELGDSAMYLCASSRDGTGGSETQYFGPGTRLLVL.

This chain uses TRBV7-2 with TRBJ2-3, with 9 bases matching TRBD2. The CDR3 covers 17 residues. The V gene end was trimmed by 3 bases and the J gene end by 5 bases; junction bases not matched to a gene: 12. Germline lookup yields CDR1 SGHTA and CDR2 FQGNSA. In nucleotides, the CDR3 is TGTGCCAGCAGCTTCAGTTCTGCGGGAGGGCCGGGAGATACGCAGTATTTT. This translates into CASSFSSAGGPGDTQYF.

This clone has a single count. The CDR3 DNA sequence: TGTGCCAGTAGACCTCCCCCGGGACAGGGATTGAGCTCCTACGAGCAGTACTTC. Translation: CASRPPPGQGLSSYEQYF. The chain links TRBV19 to TRBJ2-7, with TRBD1 matching over 9 bases. This CDR3 has 18 amino acids. Germline V gives CDR1 LNHDA, CDR2 SQIVND (reference sequence). The trim removed 6 bases at V and 0 bases at J, leaving 15 bases unmatched.

The J gene is TRBJ2-3, the V gene TRBV19, with TRBD2 matching over 10 bases. The V and J ends lost 5 bases and 6 bases, in that order; junction bases with no gene match: 11. CDR1 is LNHDA and CDR2 is SQIVND in the germline V gene (reference sequence). This CDR3 has 16 amino acids. The DNA for the CDR3 is TGTGCCAGTAGTGTGCCGGCTAGCGGGAGCGGGGATACGCAGTATTTT. It codes for CASSVPASGSGDTQYF.

This chain's CDR3 is CASSRWNGRAPYNEQFF. The CDR3 DNA is TGTGCCAGCAGCAGATGGAACGGGAGGGCTCCCTACAATGAGCAGTTCTTC. The genes are TRBV21-1 and TRBJ2-1; whether TRBD2, the table's D call, matches the DNA was not checked. TRBV21-1 is flagged as a pseudogene. This CDR3 has 17 amino acids.

The rearrangement links TRBV7-9 to TRBJ2-1, with D possibly TRBD2 on 7 matching bases. Trimming took 0 bases from V and 10 from J, leaving 19 bases between them. The CDR3 is made up of 16 amino acids. Germline-derived CDR1 and CDR2 are SEHNR and FQNEAQ (reference sequence). CDR3 DNA: TGTGCCAGCAGCTTAGCGCAGAGGGGGAGGGGAAGGGAGCAGTTCTTC. Amino acids: CASSLAQRGRGREQFF.